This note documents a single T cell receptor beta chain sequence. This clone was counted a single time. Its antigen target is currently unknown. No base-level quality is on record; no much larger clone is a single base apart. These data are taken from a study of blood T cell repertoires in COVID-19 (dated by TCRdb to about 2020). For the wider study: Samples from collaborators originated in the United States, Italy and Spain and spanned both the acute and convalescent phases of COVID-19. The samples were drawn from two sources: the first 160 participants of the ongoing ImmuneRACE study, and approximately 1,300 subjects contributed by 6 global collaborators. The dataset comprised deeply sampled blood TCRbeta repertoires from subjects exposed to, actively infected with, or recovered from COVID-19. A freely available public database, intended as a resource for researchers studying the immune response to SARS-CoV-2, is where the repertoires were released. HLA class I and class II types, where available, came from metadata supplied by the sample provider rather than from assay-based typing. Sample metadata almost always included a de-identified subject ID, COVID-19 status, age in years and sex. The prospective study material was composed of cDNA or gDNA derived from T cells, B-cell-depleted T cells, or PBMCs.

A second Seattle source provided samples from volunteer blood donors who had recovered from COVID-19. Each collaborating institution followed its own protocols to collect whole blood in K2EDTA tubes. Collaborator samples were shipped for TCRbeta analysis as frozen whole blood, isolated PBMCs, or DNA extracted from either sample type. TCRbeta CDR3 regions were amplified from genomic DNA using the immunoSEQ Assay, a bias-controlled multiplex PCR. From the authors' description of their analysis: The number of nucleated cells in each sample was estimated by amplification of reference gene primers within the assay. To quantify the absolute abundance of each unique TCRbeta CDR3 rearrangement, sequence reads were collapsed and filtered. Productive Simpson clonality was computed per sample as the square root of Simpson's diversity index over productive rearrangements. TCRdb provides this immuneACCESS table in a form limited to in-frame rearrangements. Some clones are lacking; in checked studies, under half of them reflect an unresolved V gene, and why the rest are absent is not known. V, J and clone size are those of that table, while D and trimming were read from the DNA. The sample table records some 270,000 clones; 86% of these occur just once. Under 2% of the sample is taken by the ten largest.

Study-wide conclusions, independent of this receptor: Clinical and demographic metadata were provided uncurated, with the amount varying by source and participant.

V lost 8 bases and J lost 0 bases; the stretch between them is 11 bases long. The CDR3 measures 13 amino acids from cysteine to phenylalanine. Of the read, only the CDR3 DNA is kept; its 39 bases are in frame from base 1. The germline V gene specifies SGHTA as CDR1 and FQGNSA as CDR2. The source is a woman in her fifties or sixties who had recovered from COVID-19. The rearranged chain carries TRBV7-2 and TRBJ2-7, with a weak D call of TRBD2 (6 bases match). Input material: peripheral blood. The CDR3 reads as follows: CASCWTNSYEQYF. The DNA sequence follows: TGTGCCAGCTGCTGGACTAACTCCTACGAGCAGTACTTC.